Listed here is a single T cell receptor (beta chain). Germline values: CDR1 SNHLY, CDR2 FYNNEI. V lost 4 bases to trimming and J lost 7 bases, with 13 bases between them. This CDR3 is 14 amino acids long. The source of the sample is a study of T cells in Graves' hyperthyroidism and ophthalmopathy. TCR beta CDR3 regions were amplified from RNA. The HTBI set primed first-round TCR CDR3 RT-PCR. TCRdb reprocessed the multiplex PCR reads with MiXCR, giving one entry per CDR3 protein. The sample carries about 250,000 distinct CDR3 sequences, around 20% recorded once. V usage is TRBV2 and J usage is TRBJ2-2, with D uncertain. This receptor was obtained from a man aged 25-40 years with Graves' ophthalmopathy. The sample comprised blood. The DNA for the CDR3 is TGTGCCAGCAGTGGGGAACCGTCTATCGGGGAGCTGTTTTTT. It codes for CASSGEPSIGELFF.